Below are 27 T cell receptor beta chains sequenced from a single sample in a study of human T cells and chemical hapten exposure. Sample time point: patch test 1, 2 weeks after DPC sensitization. This sample's treatment: therapeutic diphenylcyclopropenone sensitization with weekly scalp DPC. TCRdb re-analysed the RACE reads in MiXCR, keeping a single row per CDR3 protein. The sample includes more than 95,000 distinct CDR3 sequences, roughly 12% of them seen just once. The material sequenced was whole blood, taken in connection with sensitization to the hapten diphenylcyclopropenone (DPC). The receptors come from a woman aged 45 to 65 with alopecia areata. Some clones in this sample may be carry-over from other donors' samples.

The chain has TRBV6-1 and TRBJ2-1, with D perhaps matching TRBD2 (5 bases). Germline V gene lookup returns CDR1 MNHNS and CDR2 SASEGT. This CDR3 comprises 13 residues. The germline V and J ends were trimmed by 6 bases and 5 bases, with 11 bases remaining between them. Written as DNA, the CDR3 is TGTGCCAGCAGCCCGAGGGCCCACAATGAGCAGTTCTTC. As protein: CASSPRAHNEQFF.

This clonotype was picked up many times. This chain connects TRBV19 to TRBJ2-7, with unresolved D. The CDR3 consists of 14 residues. Trimming cost V 11 bases and J 7 bases, with 24 bases left between them. The V gene's germline CDR1 is LNHDA and CDR2 SQIVND (reference sequence). The CDR3 DNA reads as TGTGCCCCCTCCAGTGGGCGAAGGAAATTGGAGCAGTACTTC. This sequence encodes CAPSSGRRKLEQYF.

The sample holds many counts of this clonotype. The rearrangement uses TRBV5-1 and TRBJ1-1; unclear D gene. There are 13 residues in the CDR3. Trimming left V 4 bases short and J 2 bases short, with 9 bases between. In germline, CDR1 is SGHRS, CDR2 YFSETQ. In DNA, the CDR3 is TGCGCCAGCAGCACCGGGTTTAACACTGAAGCTTTCTTT. It encodes CASSTGFNTEAFF.

This clonotype was recorded many times. The J gene is TRBJ1-1, the V gene TRBV6-2 or TRBV6-3; 9 bases fit TRBD1. This CDR3 has 16 amino acids. J was trimmed by 7 bases and V by 5 bases; bases with no gene match: 14. The germline CDR1 and CDR2 sequences are MNHEY and SVGEGT. CDR3 sequence reads: CASSPGQGLRVNEAFF. The CDR3 DNA follows: TGTGCCAGCAGTCCGGGACAGGGACTCCGCGTCAATGAAGCTTTCTTT.

The table lists this clonotype with a few counts. The rearrangement joins TRBV3-1 to TRBJ2-7; weak D call: TRBD2 (6 bases). The V end was cut by 4 bases, the J end by 5 bases, with 21 bases between. This CDR3 has 16 residues. Germline-derived CDR1 and CDR2 are LGHDT and YNNKEL (reference sequence). The CDR3 spells CASSPQLSGTVDEQYF. DNA of the CDR3: TGTGCCAGCAGCCCACAACTTAGCGGCACCGTGGACGAGCAGTACTTC.

The chain employs TRBV28 and TRBJ1-2, with 10 bases matching TRBD1. V was pared by 8 bases and J by 6 bases, with 3 bases of the junction left unmatched. CDR1 is MDHEN and CDR2 is SYDVKM in the germline V gene. The CDR3 loop spans 12 amino acids. The CDR3 here is CASEDRGNGYTF. In DNA, the CDR3 is TGTGCCAGCGAGGACAGGGGGAATGGCTACACCTTC.

This clonotype has a count of ten or more. V usage is TRBV18 and J usage is TRBJ1-5; unclear D gene. CDR3 length: 13 amino acids. The V gene lost 8 bases and the J gene lost 0 bases, with 8 bases spanning the gap. The germline V gene encodes CDR1 KGHSH and CDR2 LQKENI. CDR3 protein: CASQAGSNQPQHF. The CDR3 coding sequence is TGTGCCAGCCAGGCGGGTAGCAATCAGCCCCAGCATTTT. The full variable domain, with the rest looked up from reference TRBV18 and TRBJ1-5, is NAGVMQNPRHLVRRRGQEARLRCSPMKGHSHVYWYRQLPEEGLKFMVYLQKENIIDESGMPKERFSAEFPKEGPSILRIQQVVRGDSAAYFCASQAGSNQPQHFGDGTRLSIL.

This clonotype has ten or more counts. V usage is TRBV5-6 and J usage is TRBJ1-1, with 8 bases that match TRBD1. Trimming at V came to 4 bases and at J to 4 bases, leaving 12 bases not matched to a gene. The germline gives CDR1 SGHDT, CDR2 YYEEEE. The CDR3 extends over 16 amino acids. In DNA form, the CDR3 reads TGTGCCAGCAGCAAAGGACAGGGAATTTCGACCACTGAAGCTTTCTTT. As protein: CASSKGQGISTTEAFF.

The table lists this clonotype with a few counts. V and J are TRBV28 and TRBJ1-2; D is perhaps TRBD1 (6 bases). The germline V and J ends were trimmed by 6 bases and 8 bases, with 10 bases remaining between them. The CDR3 has 11 amino acids. Germline CDR1 reads MDHEN; CDR2 reads SYDVKM. This CDR3 reads CASSWGGGYTF. The CDR3 DNA sequence: TGTGCCAGCAGCTGGGGGGGCGGCTACACCTTC.

This clonotype was observed many times. The CDR3 DNA reads as TGTGCCAGCAGCGTAAACACTGTCTTAGACACTGAAGCTTTCTTT. This translates into CASSVNTVLDTEAFF. The V and J genes are TRBV9 and TRBJ1-1; D is unresolved. The V gene lost 1 base and the J gene lost 3 bases, with 13 bases spanning the gap. Germline V gene sequence: CDR1 SGDLS, CDR2 YYNGEE. CDR3 length: 15 amino acids.

V gene TRBV29-1 combines with J gene TRBJ1-2; a possible D gene is TRBD1 (6 bases). The CDR3 is 13 amino acids. The V end was cut by 5 bases, the J end by 8 bases, with 18 bases between. The germline V gene has CDR1 SQVTM and CDR2 ANQGSEA. Here the CDR3 reads CSVLSYRAEGYTF. CDR3 DNA sequence: TGCAGCGTTCTCTCGTACAGGGCTGAGGGCTACACCTTC.

Ten or more counts support this clonotype. This chain connects TRBV28 to TRBJ1-3, with 7 bases aligning to TRBD1. This CDR3 comprises 14 residues. Germline lookup yields CDR1 MDHEN and CDR2 SYDVKM. After removal of 2 bases from V and 2 bases from J, the junction contained 0 bases not matched to a gene. The CDR3 region has the DNA TGTGCCAGCAGTTTACAGGGGGCTGGAAACACCATATATTTT. It translates to CASSLQGAGNTIYF.

The J gene is TRBJ2-7, the V gene TRBV28; D may match TRBD1 or TRBD2 (5 bases each). CDR3 length: 13 residues. Looked up from germline, CDR1 is MDHEN and CDR2 is SYDVKM. Trimming took off 3 bases at V and 5 bases at J, with 11 bases between the two ends. CDR3 region: CASSLPGTNEQYF. The CDR3 nucleotides read TGTGCCAGCAGTTTGCCAGGGACCAACGAGCAGTACTTC.

This clonotype was counted a few times. The V call is TRBV28, the J call TRBJ2-1; 9 bases agree with TRBD2. The CDR3 is 16 amino acids. J gave up 11 bases and V 6 bases, and 17 bases lay outside the gene matches. The germline CDR1 and CDR2 sequences are MDHEN and SYDVKM. The CDR3 region is CASREPGSSGDIKQFF. The CDR3 DNA reads TGTGCCAGCAGGGAGCCGGGGTCTAGCGGGGATATAAAGCAGTTCTTC.

The rearrangement joins TRBV29-1 to TRBJ2-5; TRBD2 matches at 8 bases. CDR3 length: 12 residues. V was pared by 6 bases and J by 3 bases, with 3 bases of the junction left unmatched. Germline values: CDR1 SQVTM, CDR2 ANQGSEA. CDR3 bases: TGCAGCGTCGGGACTAGTGAAGAGACCCAGTACTTC. This sequence encodes CSVGTSEETQYF.

The chain is built from TRBV3-1 and TRBJ1-2; D call uncertain. Trimming removed 0 bases from V and 6 bases from J, with 2 bases in between. This CDR3 has 11 residues. Germline V gene data show CDR1 as LGHDT and CDR2 as YNNKEL (reference sequence). The CDR3 sequence: CASSQEDGYTF. Written as DNA, the CDR3 is TGTGCCAGCAGCCAAGAGGATGGCTACACCTTC.

This clonotype was counted between two and nine times. The chain is built from TRBV20-1 and TRBJ1-1; D unresolved. The CDR3 sequence is 14 residues long. Per the germline V gene, CDR1 is DFQATT and CDR2 is SNEGSKA (reference sequence). Trimming removed 3 bases from V and 0 bases from J, with 11 bases in between. This CDR3 reads CSARRALMNTEAFF. As DNA, the CDR3 is TGCAGTGCTAGGAGGGCTCTTATGAACACTGAAGCTTTCTTT.

This clonotype was found a few times. This chain joins TRBV27 and TRBJ2-2; D is undetermined. CDR1 MNHEY and CDR2 SMNVEV come from the germline V gene (reference sequence). Deletions cut 2 bases from V and 0 bases from J, with 10 bases between. The CDR3 is 16 amino acids. The CDR3 spells CASSLPDFANTGELFF. The CDR3 coding sequence is TGTGCCAGCAGTTTACCAGATTTCGCGAACACCGGGGAGCTGTTTTTT.

This clonotype was seen at least ten times. J is TRBJ1-5 and V is TRBV7-2; no clear D. The ends were cut back, 0 bases at V and 4 bases at J, with 10 bases in the middle. Germline V gene lookup returns CDR1 SGHTA and CDR2 FQGNSA. The CDR3 is made up of 15 amino acids. CDR3 protein: CASSLAATQNQPQHF. The CDR3 DNA is TGTGCCAGCAGCTTAGCCGCGACGCAAAATCAGCCCCAGCATTTT.

This clonotype was seen many times. V usage is TRBV5-1 and J usage is TRBJ2-7, with 8 bases aligning to TRBD2. Trimming took 4 bases from V and 2 from J; bases not matched to a gene: 8. This CDR3 contains 15 residues. Germline-derived CDR1 and CDR2 are SGHRS and YFSETQ. CDR3 protein: CASSPSGRTPYEQYF. CDR3 DNA: TGCGCCAGCAGCCCCAGCGGGAGAACCCCCTACGAGCAGTACTTC.

This clonotype was seen many times. The chain recombines TRBV14 with TRBJ2-1; TRBD2 agrees at 10 bases. Germline V CDR1 and CDR2: SGHDN, FVKESK. Germline trimming cut 0 bases from V and 7 bases from J; bases unmatched to any gene: 24. The CDR3 length is 22 residues. The CDR3 reads CASSQDYLAGAKNWLGWNEQFF. The DNA for the CDR3 is TGTGCCAGCAGCCAAGATTACCTAGCGGGAGCGAAGAATTGGTTAGGTTGGAATGAGCAGTTCTTC.

This clonotype appeared a few times. The chain is built from TRBV5-5 and TRBJ1-5; 7 nucleotides match TRBD1. V was pared by 1 base and J by 4 bases, with 5 bases of the junction left unmatched. In germline, CDR1 is SGHKS, CDR2 YYEKEE (reference sequence). The CDR3 is made up of 15 amino acids. The DNA for the CDR3 is TGTGCCAGCAGCTTGCCAGGGGGGATGAATCAGCCCCAGCATTTT. This translates into CASSLPGGMNQPQHF.

This clonotype has a count of ten or more. The V and J genes are TRBV6-2 or TRBV6-3 and TRBJ1-5; D is possibly TRBD1 (6 bases). This CDR3 has 12 residues. Germline V gene data show CDR1 as MNHEY and CDR2 as SVGEGT. The V and J ends lost 6 bases and 5 bases respectively, with 8 bases between them. CDR3 sequence (DNA): TGTGCCAGCAGCCACAGGGATCAGCCCCAGCATTTT. Protein: CASSHRDQPQHF.

The chain recombines TRBV28 with TRBJ1-4; D is ambiguous. The CDR3 extends over 13 amino acids. The V end was cut by 1 base, the J end by 7 bases, with 7 bases between. Germline CDR1 reads MDHEN; CDR2 reads SYDVKM. The CDR3 region has the DNA TGTGCCAGCAGTTTATCCAGTTTTGAAAAACTGTTTTTT. Protein sequence: CASSLSSFEKLFF.

This clonotype has ten or more counts. This sequence joins TRBV6-5 and TRBJ2-4; 8 nucleotides line up with TRBD1. V lost 0 bases, J lost 6 bases, and 13 bases stayed unmatched. This CDR3 has 18 amino acids. Germline V gene lookup returns CDR1 MNHEY and CDR2 SVGAGI. As DNA, the CDR3 is TGTGCCAGCAGTTACTCGATAGGCGCCAGGGGGCTCGGAAACATTCAGTACTTC. Its protein is CASSYSIGARGLGNIQYF.

This clonotype was recorded a few times. J is TRBJ2-3 and V is TRBV7-2; perhaps TRBD2 as D (5 bases). The CDR3 contains 16 residues. Per germline, CDR1 SGHTA and CDR2 FQGNSA. Trimming removed 2 bases at V and 6 bases at J, with 18 bases between. This CDR3 reads CASSLTGFRGRDTQYF. CDR3 nucleotides: TGTGCCAGCAGCTTAACGGGCTTCCGGGGTCGGGATACGCAGTATTTT. Supplemented by reference TRBV7-2 and TRBJ2-3, the full variable domain reads GAGVSQSPSNKVTEKGKDVELRCDPISGHTALYWYRQSLGQGLEFLIYFQGNSAPDKSGLPSDRFSAERTGGSVSTLTIQRTQQEDSAVYLCASSLTGFRGRDTQYFGPGTRLTVL.

This clonotype was seen a handful of times. The chain recombines TRBV6-5 with TRBJ1-1; 7 bases align to TRBD1. The V gene end was trimmed by 0 bases and the J gene end by 6 bases; junction bases not matched to a gene: 7. The CDR3 is 15 amino acids. Germline CDR1 and CDR2: MNHEY and SVGAGI. The CDR3 region has the DNA TGTGCCAGCAGTTACTCAGACAGGGTAGGGGCTGAAGCTTTCTTT. It codes for CASSYSDRVGAEAFF.